One sample yielded the 18 T cell receptor beta chains listed below, sequenced in a study of blood T cell repertoires in COVID-19. Here immunoSEQ multiplex PCR was the method, and the copy in TCRdb shows in-frame clones only, minus some. The sample records 200,000 to 250,000 clones, 86% being singletons. Sequenced: peripheral blood. These receptors originate from a man in his sixties with acute or convalescent COVID-19.

J is TRBJ2-1 and V is TRBV5-1; possibly TRBD1 for D (7 bases). Germline V gene data show CDR1 as SGHRS and CDR2 as YFSETQ. V dropped 4 bases and J dropped 7 bases, with 21 bases sitting between them. The CDR3 extends over 16 amino acids. The CDR3 reads CASSRGYRGDRNEQFF. The CDR3 coding sequence is TGCGCCAGCAGCCGGGGGTACAGGGGTGATCGGAATGAGCAGTTCTTC. The whole variable domain, remainder taken from reference TRBV5-1 and TRBJ2-1, is KAGVTQTPRYLIKTRGQQVTLSCSPISGHRSVSWYQQTPGQGLQFLFEYFSETQRNKGNFPGRFSGRQFSNSRSEMNVSTLELGDSALYLCASSRGYRGDRNEQFFGPGTRLTVL.

The J gene is TRBJ1-3, the V gene TRBV27, with no clear D. CDR1 is MNHEY, CDR2 SMNVEV, per germline (reference sequence). The CDR3 has 14 amino acids. Trimming cost V 2 bases and J 4 bases, with 9 bases left between them. The CDR3 DNA follows: TGTGCCAGCAGTTTAACAAACTACGGAAACACCATATATTTT. Residues: CASSLTNYGNTIYF.

DNA of the CDR3: TGTGCCATCAGCCCGAACCCTAGCGGACGAGCCTACAATGAGCAGTTCTTC. It yields the protein CAISPNPSGRAYNEQFF. The chain has TRBV10-3 and TRBJ2-1; the match to TRBD2 covers 7 bases. This CDR3 is built from 17 residues. The germline V gene has CDR1 ENHRY and CDR2 SYGVKD. The V and J ends lost 6 bases and 2 bases, in that order; junction bases with no gene match: 13.

V usage is TRBV7-9 and J usage is TRBJ1-4, with D perhaps matching TRBD1 (6 bases). Between the trimmed V and J ends, which lost 5 bases and 8 bases, there was a span of 18 bases. Germline CDR1 reads SEHNR; CDR2 reads FQNEAQ (reference sequence). The CDR3 is 15 amino acids. Written as DNA, the CDR3 is TGTGCCAGCAGCACAAACAGGGTACAGCTGGAAAAACTGTTTTTT. Protein product: CASSTNRVQLEKLFF.

This rearrangement joins TRBV29-1 to TRBJ2-7; D unclear. In germline, CDR1 is SQVTM, CDR2 ANQGSEA. The V end was cut by 7 bases, the J end by 3 bases, with 7 bases between. The CDR3 runs to 10 residues. The DNA for the CDR3 is TGCAGCGCCGCGGACTACGAGCAGTACTTC. Encoded protein: CSAADYEQYF.

Concerning this clone itself: Mismatch with germline at one junction end may stem from a read error. The rearrangement uses TRBV29-1 and TRBJ1-2; perhaps TRBD1 as D (5 bases). CDR3 length equals 10 residues. The V gene's germline CDR1 is SQVTM and CDR2 ANQGSEA. CDR3 region: CSVGHTGLSF. The CDR3 DNA reads as TGCAGCGTTGGGCATACGGGACTGAGCTTC.

The V and J genes are TRBV27 and TRBJ1-5, with 7 positions matching TRBD1. This CDR3 contains 13 residues. CDR1 is MNHEY and CDR2 is SMNVEV in the germline V gene (reference sequence). Unmatched junction bases numbered 5, after V lost 5 bases and J lost 7 bases. The CDR3 DNA follows: TGTGCCAGCAGTCAAGACAGGGTCCAGCCCCAGCATTTT. It encodes CASSQDRVQPQHF.

This sequence joins TRBV30 and TRBJ2-5; a weak D match, TRBD2 (6 bases). V was cut by 5 bases and J by 9 bases, with 16 bases left in between. Germline V CDR1 and CDR2: GTSNPN, SVGIG (reference sequence). The CDR3 totals 12 residues. Here the CDR3 DNA reads TGTGCCTGGGTCCCAGACGGGAGACCCCAGTACTTC. Protein product: CAWVPDGRPQYF.

The chain joins TRBV15 to TRBJ2-5; D is possibly TRBD1 (6 bases). CDR1 LNHNV and CDR2 YYDKDF come from the germline V gene (reference sequence). Trimming cost V 0 bases and J 1 base, with 9 bases left between them. The CDR3 length is 15 residues. The CDR3 region is CATSRDTGTQETQYF. The CDR3 region has the DNA TGTGCCACCAGCAGAGATACAGGGACCCAAGAGACCCAGTACTTC.

In this sample, this clone turned up once. Written as DNA, the CDR3 is TGCGCCAGCAGCTCGGACAGCCTCTATGGCTACACCTTC. It specifies CASSSDSLYGYTF. J is TRBJ1-2 and V is TRBV5-1; perhaps TRBD1 as D (6 bases). The CDR3 has 13 residues. V lost 3 bases and J lost 4, with 10 bases in between. CDR1 is SGHRS and CDR2 is YFSETQ in the germline V gene.

The V call is TRBV6-4, the J call TRBJ2-2, with 7 bases lining up with TRBD2. The ends lost 6 bases at V and 6 bases at J; junction bases unmatched: 7. Germline V gene data show CDR1 as MRHNA and CDR2 as SNTAGT. The CDR3 length is 14 residues. CDR3 in amino acids: CASRPGTTAGELFF. Here the CDR3 DNA reads TGTGCCAGCAGGCCCGGGACTACCGCCGGGGAGCTGTTTTTT.

The V call is TRBV11-2, the J call TRBJ1-1; possible D gene TRBD1, 5 bases. Trimming removed 4 bases from V and 1 base from J, with 10 bases in between. Germline CDR1 SGHAT, CDR2 FQNNGV. The CDR3 loop spans 14 amino acids. CDR3 nucleotide sequence: TGTGCCAGCAGCTCGGACAACCGGAACACTGAAGCTTTCTTT. Translated, it gives CASSSDNRNTEAFF. The whole variable domain, remainder taken from reference TRBV11-2 and TRBJ1-1, is EAGVAQSPRYKIIEKRQSVAFWCNPISGHATLYWYQQILGQGPKLLIQFQNNGVVDDSQLPKDRFSAERLKGVDSTLKIQPAKLEDSAVYLCASSSDNRNTEAFFGQGTRLTVV.

The rearrangement joins TRBV2 to TRBJ1-2; 8 nucleotides align to TRBD1. The V gene end was trimmed by 7 bases and the J gene end by 8 bases; junction bases not matched to a gene: 9. CDR3 length: 13 residues. Germline V gene data show CDR1 as SNHLY and CDR2 as FYNNEI. The CDR3 reads CASKATGVEGYTF. In DNA form, the CDR3 reads TGTGCCAGCAAGGCGACAGGGGTGGAGGGCTACACCTTC.

This rearrangement joins TRBV5-8 to TRBJ2-1; 9 bases agree with TRBD2. The CDR3 contains 15 residues. V was clipped by 5 bases and J by 6 bases; unmatched bases: 9. The germline V gene encodes CDR1 SGHTS and CDR2 YDEGEE. CDR3 coding DNA: TGTGCCAGCAGTCCCGGGACTAGCAGCCTCAATGAGCAGTTCTTC. It codes for CASSPGTSSLNEQFF.

The V gene is TRBV4-3, the J gene TRBJ2-2, with 7 bases identical to TRBD2. Germline CDR1 LGHNA, CDR2 YSLEER. CDR3 length equals 14 residues. The V and J ends lost 0 bases and 5 bases, in that order; junction bases with no gene match: 0. The CDR3 sequence is CASSQDGRTGELFF. The CDR3 DNA reads as TGCGCCAGCAGCCAAGACGGGAGGACCGGGGAGCTGTTTTTT.

The rearrangement joins TRBV27 to TRBJ1-5, with D unresolved. CDR3 length: 14 residues. V gave up 3 bases and J gave up 4 bases, with 10 bases separating them. Germline loops: CDR1 MNHEY, CDR2 SMNVEV (reference sequence). The CDR3: CASSLRVTNQPQHF. Written as DNA, the CDR3 is TGTGCCAGCAGTTTGAGAGTAACTAATCAGCCCCAGCATTTT.

The gene calls are TRBV11-3 and TRBJ2-1; 7 nucleotides agree with TRBD1. The V segment lost 5 bases and the J segment 4 bases; nucleotides outside the gene matches: 2. The CDR3 is made up of 13 amino acids. CDR1 is SGHNT, CDR2 YENEEA, per germline. CDR3 region: CASSLGQYNEQFF. The CDR3 nucleotides read TGTGCCAGCAGCCTGGGACAGTACAATGAGCAGTTCTTC. The full variable domain, completed using reference TRBV11-3 and TRBJ2-1, is EAGVVQSPRYKIIEKKQPVAFWCNPISGHNTLYWYLQNLGQGPELLIRYENEEAVDDSQLPKDRFSAERLKGVDSTLKIQPAELGDSAVYLCASSLGQYNEQFFGPGTRLTVL.

The V call is TRBV25-1, the J call TRBJ1-1, with no clear D. Trimming pared 4 bases from V and 3 bases from J, leaving 15 bases between. The CDR3 contains 15 residues. The germline V gene has CDR1 MGHDK and CDR2 SYGVNS. CDR3 loop: CASSVQLMADTEAFF. The CDR3 DNA reads as TGTGCCAGCAGTGTTCAGCTGATGGCGGACACTGAAGCTTTCTTT. Full variable domain (outside the CDR3, taken from reference TRBV25-1 and TRBJ1-1): EADIYQTPRYLVIGTGKKITLECSQTMGHDKMYWYQQDPGMELHLIHYSYGVNSTEKGDLSSESTVSRIRTEHFPLTLESARPSHTSQYLCASSVQLMADTEAFFGQGTRLTVV.